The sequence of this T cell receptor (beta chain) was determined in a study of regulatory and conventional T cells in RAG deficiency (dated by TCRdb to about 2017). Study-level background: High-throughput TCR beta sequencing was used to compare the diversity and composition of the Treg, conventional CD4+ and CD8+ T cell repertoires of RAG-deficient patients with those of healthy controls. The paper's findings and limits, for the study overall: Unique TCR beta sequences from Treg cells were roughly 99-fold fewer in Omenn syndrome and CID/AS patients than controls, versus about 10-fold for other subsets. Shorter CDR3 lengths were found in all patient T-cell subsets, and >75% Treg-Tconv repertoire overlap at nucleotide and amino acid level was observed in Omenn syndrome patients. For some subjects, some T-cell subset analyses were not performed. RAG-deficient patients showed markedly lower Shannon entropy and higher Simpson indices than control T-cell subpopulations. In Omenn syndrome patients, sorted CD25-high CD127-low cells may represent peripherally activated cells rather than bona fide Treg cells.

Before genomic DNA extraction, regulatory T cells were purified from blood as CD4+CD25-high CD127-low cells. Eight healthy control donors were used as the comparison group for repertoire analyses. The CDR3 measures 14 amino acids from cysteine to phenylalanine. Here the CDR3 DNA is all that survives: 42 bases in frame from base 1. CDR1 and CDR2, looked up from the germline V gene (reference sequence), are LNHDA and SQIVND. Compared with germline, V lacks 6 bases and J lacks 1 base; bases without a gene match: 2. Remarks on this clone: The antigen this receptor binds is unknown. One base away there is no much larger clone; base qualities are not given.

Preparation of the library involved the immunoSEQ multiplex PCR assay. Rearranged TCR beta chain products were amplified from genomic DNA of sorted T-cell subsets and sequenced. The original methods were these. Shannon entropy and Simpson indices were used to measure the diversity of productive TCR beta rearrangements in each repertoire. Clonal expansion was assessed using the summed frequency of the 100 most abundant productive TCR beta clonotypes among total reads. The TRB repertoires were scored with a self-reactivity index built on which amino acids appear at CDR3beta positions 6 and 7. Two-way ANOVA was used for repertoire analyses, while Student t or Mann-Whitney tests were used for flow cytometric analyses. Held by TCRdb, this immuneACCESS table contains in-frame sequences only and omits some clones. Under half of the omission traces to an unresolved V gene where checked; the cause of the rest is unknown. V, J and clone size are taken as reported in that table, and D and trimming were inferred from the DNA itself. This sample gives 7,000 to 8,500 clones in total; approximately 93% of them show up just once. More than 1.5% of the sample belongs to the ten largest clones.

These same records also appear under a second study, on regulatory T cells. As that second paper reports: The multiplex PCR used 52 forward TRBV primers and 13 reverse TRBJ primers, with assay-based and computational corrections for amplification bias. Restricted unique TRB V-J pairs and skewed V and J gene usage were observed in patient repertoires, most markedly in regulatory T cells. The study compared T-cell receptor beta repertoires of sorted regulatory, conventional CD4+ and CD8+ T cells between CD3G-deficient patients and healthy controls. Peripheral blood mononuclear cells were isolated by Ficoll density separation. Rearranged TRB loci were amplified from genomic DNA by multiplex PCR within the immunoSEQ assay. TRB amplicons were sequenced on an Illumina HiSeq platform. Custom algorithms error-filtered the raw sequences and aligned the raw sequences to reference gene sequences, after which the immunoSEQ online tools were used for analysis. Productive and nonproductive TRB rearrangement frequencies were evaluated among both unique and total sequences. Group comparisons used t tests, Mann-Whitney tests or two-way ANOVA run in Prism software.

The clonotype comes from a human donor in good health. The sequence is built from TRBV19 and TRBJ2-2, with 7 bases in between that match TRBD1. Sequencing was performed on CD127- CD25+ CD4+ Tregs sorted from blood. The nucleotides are TGTGCCAGTAGCCGGACAGGGAACACCGGGGAGCTGTTTTTT. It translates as CASSRTGNTGELFF.